The present T cell receptor (beta chain) was sequenced within a study of PD-1 blockade in classical Hodgkin lymphoma. Per the germline V gene, CDR1 is LGHNA and CDR2 is YSLEER. V lost 0 bases to trimming and J lost 1 base, with 0 bases between them. The CDR3 is 13 amino acids. All patients relapsed after autologous stem cell transplantation, and brentuximab vedotin exposure varied. The table came from immunoSEQ multiplex PCR; TCRdb's copy has only in-frame clones and leaves some out. The profile shows tens of thousands of clones, over 55% of them singletons. This chain connects TRBV4-3 to TRBJ2-2; D is unresolved. This clonotype originated in a human donor with classical Hodgkin lymphoma. This specimen consisted of peripheral blood mononuclear cells (PBMCs), obtained at baseline. In DNA, the CDR3 is TGCGCCAGCAGCCAAGAGAACACCGGGGAGCTGTTTTTT. Its protein is CASSQENTGELFF.